Detailed here is one TCR beta chain. Its specificity is not known. TCRdb ran MiXCR on the reads and lists one entry per CDR3 protein. This table holds about 700,000 distinct CDR3 sequences, around 32% found once. CDR1 is MGHRA, CDR2 YSYEKL, per germline. This CDR3 is 17 amino acids long. V dropped 3 bases and J dropped 3; count of bases not matched to a gene: 12. This sample was included in a study of T cell repertoires in cytomegalovirus infection. Overall study: An indication of both CMV infection and matching HLA type came from public TCR beta signatures.

The chain links TRBV4-1 to TRBJ2-7, with 9 bases lining up with TRBD2. The receptor comes from a human donor in good health (CMV status not recorded). Some clones in this sample may be carry-over from other donors' samples. This specimen was cultured PBMCs, taken from culture after CMV antigen stimulation. The CDR3 coding sequence is TGCGCCAGCAGCCAGGGGGCTAGCGGGGACTCCTACTACGAGCAGTACTTC. It is translated as CASSQGASGDSYYEQYF.